These 32 T cell receptor beta chains were all obtained from the same sample, sequenced in a study of blood T cell repertoires in COVID-19. Data came from immunoSEQ multiplex PCR; TCRdb stores just in-frame clones and leaves some out. The repertoire holds around 110,000 clones, with 84% as singletons. Sample: PBMCs or T cells enriched from blood (not recorded which). The source of these receptors is a woman between 25 and 40 years old who had recovered from COVID-19.

V gene TRBV5-1 combines with J gene TRBJ1-1; D is perhaps TRBD1 (5 bases). CDR3 length equals 14 residues. Germline CDR1 reads SGHRS; CDR2 reads YFSETQ. Trimming took 1 base from V and 1 from J, leaving 8 bases between them. CDR3 sequence reads: CASSLFQGNTEAFF. The CDR3 DNA sequence: TGCGCCAGCAGCTTGTTCCAGGGGAACACTGAAGCTTTCTTT.

This chain links TRBV20-1 with TRBJ1-5; D might be TRBD1 (6 bases). Germline CDR1 and CDR2: DFQATT and SNEGSKA (reference sequence). CDR3 length: 16 amino acids. V was shortened by 3 bases and J by 0 bases, with 15 bases between the two germline ends. CDR3 DNA sequence: TGCAGTGCTAGTCTCTTCTCAGGGGATAGCAATCAGCCCCAGCATTTT. As protein: CSASLFSGDSNQPQHF.

This clone was counted between two and nine times. The chain has TRBV5-4 and TRBJ1-1; no reliable D call. The CDR3 spans 14 residues. V shed 4 bases and J shed 0 bases, with 10 bases lying between them. The germline CDR1 and CDR2 sequences are SGHNT and YYREEE (reference sequence). In nucleotides, the CDR3 is TGTGCCAGCAGCCGGGTGCATATGAACACTGAAGCTTTCTTT. Encoded protein: CASSRVHMNTEAFF.

The J gene is TRBJ1-6, the V gene TRBV7-2; D unresolved. V dropped 2 bases and J dropped 8 bases, with 13 bases sitting between them. Germline V gene sequence: CDR1 SGHTA, CDR2 FQGNSA. This CDR3 is built from 15 residues. DNA of the CDR3: TGTGCCAGCAGCTTACTTTCCCCGAGGGATTCACCCCTCCACTTT. It yields the protein CASSLLSPRDSPLHF.

J is TRBJ2-1 and V is TRBV9; perhaps TRBD2 as D (6 bases). The CDR3 is 15 residues long. CDR1 is SGDLS and CDR2 is YYNGEE in the germline V gene. V lost 0 bases, J lost 6 bases, and 13 bases lay in between. Here the CDR3 reads CASSVVDYPPNEQFF. In DNA, the CDR3 is TGTGCCAGCAGCGTAGTGGACTATCCGCCCAATGAGCAGTTCTTC.

The chain employs TRBV30 and TRBJ1-3; TRBD1 matches 7 bases. Per germline, CDR1 GTSNPN and CDR2 SVGIG (reference sequence). V dropped 5 bases and J dropped 4; count of bases not matched to a gene: 8. CDR3 length: 14 amino acids. The CDR3 DNA reads as TGTGCCTGGCAAACAGGGGTCCGGGGAAACACCATATATTTT. Its translation: CAWQTGVRGNTIYF.

The genes are TRBV6-5 and TRBJ2-7; 8 positions match TRBD1. Germline V gene lookup returns CDR1 MNHEY and CDR2 SVGAGI. The length of the CDR3 is 15 residues. V trimming: 6 bases; J trimming: 2 bases; junction bases outside the gene matches: 9. CDR3 nucleotide sequence: TGTGCCAGCAGCCGACACAGGGGGAAGACCTACGAGCAGTACTTC. This encodes CASSRHRGKTYEQYF.

The chain has TRBV28 and TRBJ2-1, with 8 bases matching TRBD1. V trimming: 2 bases; J trimming: 0 bases; junction bases outside the gene matches: 15. There are 20 residues in the CDR3. Germline-derived CDR1 and CDR2 are MDHEN and SYDVKM. The CDR3 bases are TGTGCCAGCAGTTTACTGGTAGGGACAGGCGAAATCCACTCCTACAATGAGCAGTTCTTC. Translation: CASSLLVGTGEIHSYNEQFF. Based on the CDR3 plus reference TRBV28 and TRBJ2-1, the full variable domain is DVKVTQSSRYLVKRTGEKVFLECVQDMDHENMFWYRQDPGLGLRLIYFSYDVKMKEKGDIPEGYSVSREKKERFSLILESASTNQTSMYLCASSLLVGTGEIHSYNEQFFGPGTRLTVL.

This clone was seen only a few times. V usage is TRBV21-1 and J usage is TRBJ1-2; TRBD1, the table's D call, lacks a check against the DNA. TRBV21-1 is a pseudogene. The CDR3 totals 14 residues. CDR3 DNA: TGTGCCAGCAGCAAAGTCAGGGGGCCTTTGGGCTACACCTTC. It yields the protein CASSKVRGPLGYTF.

The gene calls are TRBV3-1 (or the pseudogene TRBV3-2) and TRBJ2-3, with 10 bases lining up with TRBD2. V trimming: 3 bases; J trimming: 2 bases; junction bases outside the gene matches: 5. The germline CDR1 and CDR2 sequences are LGHDT and YNNKEL (reference sequence). CDR3 size: 16 residues. The CDR3 DNA reads TGTGCCAGCAGCCACGGGGGACTAGCGTACACAGATACGCAGTATTTT. Its protein is CASSHGGLAYTDTQYF.

This rearrangement joins TRBV7-2 to TRBJ1-2; the D gene is possibly TRBD1 (5 bases). V was shortened by 5 bases and J by 8 bases, with 15 bases between the two germline ends. The CDR3 contains 13 residues. Germline CDR1 and CDR2: SGHTA and FQGNSA. CDR3 loop: CASSRTGLRGYTF. The CDR3 nucleotides read TGTGCCAGCAGCCGTACAGGTTTACGGGGCTACACCTTC. Looking up the rest from reference TRBV7-2 and TRBJ1-2 gives the full variable domain: GAGVSQSPSNKVTEKGKDVELRCDPISGHTALYWYRQSLGQGLEFLIYFQGNSAPDKSGLPSDRFSAERTGGSVSTLTIQRTQQEDSAVYLCASSRTGLRGYTFGSGTRLTVV.

The rearrangement uses TRBV7-9 and TRBJ2-7; D is possibly TRBD2 (5 bases). The germline gives CDR1 SEHNR, CDR2 FQNEAQ (reference sequence). With 4 bases removed from V and 2 bases from J, the gap between germline ends came to 18 bases. This CDR3 is built from 16 residues. This chain's CDR3 is CASSSPDSMVTYEQYF. DNA of the CDR3: TGTGCCAGCAGCTCCCCGGACTCAATGGTTACCTACGAGCAGTACTTC.

The J gene is TRBJ1-5, the V gene TRBV19; D perhaps matches TRBD1 (5 bases). The CDR3 consists of 16 residues. V dropped 5 bases and J dropped 3 bases, with 17 bases sitting between them. From germline, CDR1 is LNHDA and CDR2 SQIVND (reference sequence). The CDR3 spells CASSPETTVANQPQHF. As DNA, the CDR3 is TGTGCCAGTAGTCCCGAAACGACAGTGGCCAATCAGCCCCAGCATTTT.

This clone was seen only a few times. This chain links TRBV13 with TRBJ1-3, with TRBD1 identical over 11 bases. The V gene's germline CDR1 is PRHDT and CDR2 FYEKMQ (reference sequence). CDR3 length: 19 residues. Unmatched junction bases numbered 13, after V lost 5 bases and J lost 1 base. For the CDR3, the DNA is TGTGCCAGCAGCGAAATGAAGGACAGGGGGCGATGGTCTGGAAACACCATATATTTT. It encodes CASSEMKDRGRWSGNTIYF.

The chain joins TRBV21-1 to TRBJ1-1; TRBD1, as called in the table, went unchecked against the DNA. TRBV21-1 represents a pseudogene. The CDR3 has 15 amino acids. The CDR3 spells CASSKTGTENTEAFF. CDR3 DNA sequence: TGTGCCAGCAGCAAAACGGGGACAGAGAACACTGAAGCTTTCTTT.

This chain connects TRBV20-1 to TRBJ1-5; TRBD1 matches 11 bases. CDR3 size: 19 residues. J was trimmed by 0 bases and V by 3 bases; bases with no gene match: 13. Germline CDR1 and CDR2: DFQATT and SNEGSKA (reference sequence). The CDR3 spells CSASPGTGGDLHSNQPQHF. CDR3 in DNA: TGCAGTGCTAGTCCCGGGACAGGGGGAGACCTTCATAGCAATCAGCCCCAGCATTTT.

A single count supports this clone. The gene calls are TRBV4-2 and TRBJ1-4; TRBD1 matches 9 bases. CDR1 and CDR2 (germline): LGHNA, YNFKEQ. This CDR3 region has 15 residues. The V gene end was trimmed by 0 bases and the J gene end by 6 bases; junction bases not matched to a gene: 2. This CDR3 is CASSQEDRGDEKLFF. The CDR3 DNA is TGTGCCAGCAGCCAAGAAGACAGGGGGGATGAAAAACTGTTTTTT.

The table lists this clone with a count of one. The V gene is TRBV11-1, the J gene TRBJ1-4, with TRBD1 matching over 8 bases. This CDR3 is 14 amino acids long. The germline V gene encodes CDR1 SGHAT and CDR2 FQDESV (reference sequence). J was trimmed by 7 bases and V by 4 bases; bases with no gene match: 5. Here the CDR3 DNA reads TGTGCCAGCAGCTGCCGGGACAGGTTTGAAAAACTGTTTTTT. Translating it yields CASSCRDRFEKLFF.

The rearrangement links TRBV6-4 to TRBJ1-1, with D tentatively TRBD1 (5 bases). Per the germline V gene, CDR1 is MRHNA and CDR2 is SNTAGT. The V gene lost 3 bases and the J gene lost 1 base, with 6 bases spanning the gap. The CDR3 has 13 residues. The CDR3 bases are TGTGCCAGCAGTGAACAGGAGAACACTGAAGCTTTCTTT. The encoded protein is CASSEQENTEAFF.

This chain connects TRBV24-1 to TRBJ1-4, with TRBD1 identical over 7 bases. The CDR3 runs 15 residues. Germline lookup yields CDR1 KGHDR and CDR2 SFDVKD. Germline trimming cut 4 bases from V and 3 bases from J; bases unmatched to any gene: 4. The CDR3 DNA follows: TGTGCCACCAGTGAGAAGGGGGCGTCTAATGAAAAACTGTTTTTT. Its translation is CATSEKGASNEKLFF.

The J gene is TRBJ2-3, the V gene TRBV4-1; D call uncertain. V shed 1 base and J shed 2 bases, with 10 bases lying between them. The CDR3 totals 15 residues. CDR1 and CDR2 (germline): MGHRA, YSYEKL. The CDR3: CASSQVEVFTDTQYF. DNA of the CDR3: TGCGCCAGCAGCCAAGTTGAGGTCTTCACAGATACGCAGTATTTT.

The J gene is TRBJ2-3, the V gene TRBV9; D possibly corresponds to TRBD2 (5 bases). V was cut by 5 bases and J by 0 bases, with 13 bases left in between. The CDR3 totals 15 residues. CDR1 SGDLS and CDR2 YYNGEE come from the germline V gene. Here the CDR3 DNA reads TGTGCCAGCAGTTCAAGCGGATTTAGCACAGATACGCAGTATTTT. Protein sequence: CASSSSGFSTDTQYF.

The rearrangement uses TRBV2 and TRBJ2-5; tentative D call: TRBD2 (5 bases). Germline V gene lookup returns CDR1 SNHLY and CDR2 FYNNEI. V was shortened by 1 base and J by 1 base, with 7 bases between the two germline ends. The CDR3 runs 14 residues. Written as DNA, the CDR3 is TGTGCCAGCAGTGAAGTGAGGGTCCAAGAGACCCAGTACTTC. It encodes CASSEVRVQETQYF.

This chain uses TRBV16 with TRBJ1-1; D gene ambiguous. The germline V gene has CDR1 KGHSY and CDR2 FQNENV. V lost 5 bases and J 5 bases, leaving 9 bases between the germline ends. This CDR3 region has 12 residues. The CDR3 reads CASSLTGTEAFF. The DNA for the CDR3 is TGTGCCAGCAGCTTAACCGGTACTGAAGCTTTCTTT.

This chain links TRBV5-1 with TRBJ2-7, with unresolved D. With 4 bases removed from V and 1 base from J, the gap between germline ends came to 12 bases. The CDR3 runs 14 residues. Germline-derived CDR1 and CDR2 are SGHRS and YFSETQ. The DNA for the CDR3 is TGCGCCAGCAGCCTCGAAAAAGCATCCTACGAGCAGTACTTC. This gives the protein CASSLEKASYEQYF.

The chain recombines TRBV5-1 with TRBJ1-4; D possibly corresponds to TRBD1 (6 bases). V lost 6 bases and J 4 bases, leaving 13 bases between the germline ends. This CDR3 spans 14 amino acids. Per the germline V gene, CDR1 is SGHRS and CDR2 is YFSETQ. This chain's CDR3 is CASKRQVVNEKLFF. CDR3 coding DNA: TGCGCCAGCAAGCGACAGGTGGTTAATGAAAAACTGTTTTTT.

The J gene is TRBJ1-2, the V gene TRBV18, with D unresolved. Germline assignment: CDR1 KGHSH and CDR2 LQKENI. The CDR3 runs to 16 residues. The V gene lost 3 bases and the J gene lost 0 bases, with 14 bases spanning the gap. As DNA, the CDR3 is TGTGCCAGCTCACCCGCGATGGGCCCAGCTAACTATGGCTACACCTTC. It is translated as CASSPAMGPANYGYTF.

This sequence joins TRBV4-2 and TRBJ1-5; D is perhaps TRBD1 (5 bases). The V end was cut by 6 bases, the J end by 4 bases, with 10 bases between. Germline V gives CDR1 LGHNA, CDR2 YNFKEQ. CDR3 length equals 13 residues. The CDR3 DNA reads as TGTGCCAGCAGTTTAGGGGCGAATCAGCCCCAGCATTTT. Translation: CASSLGANQPQHF.

V and J are TRBV30 and TRBJ1-3; 7 bases are shared with TRBD1. Germline V CDR1 and CDR2: GTSNPN, SVGIG (reference sequence). The V and J ends lost 0 bases and 3 bases, in that order; junction bases with no gene match: 5. The CDR3 is 15 amino acids. The CDR3 region has the DNA TGTGCCTGGAGTGTCGGAGACAGGGTTGGAAACACCATATATTTT. Protein sequence: CAWSVGDRVGNTIYF. Full variable domain (missing parts from reference TRBV30 and TRBJ1-3): SQTIHQWPATLVQPVGSPLSLECTVEGTSNPNLYWYRQAAGRGLQLLFYSVGIGQISSEVPQNLSASRPQDRQFILSSKKLLLSDSGFYLCAWSVGDRVGNTIYFGEGSWLTVV.

The chain links TRBV3-1 (or the pseudogene TRBV3-2) to TRBJ2-3; 8 bases align to TRBD2. The germline CDR1 and CDR2 sequences are LGHDT and YNNKEL (reference sequence). The CDR3 contains 17 residues. With V trimmed by 1 base and J by 0 bases, 6 bases remained unmatched. The CDR3 DNA is TGTGCCAGCAGCCAAGGGTGGGGCGGGAGGAGCACAGATACGCAGTATTTT. It codes for CASSQGWGGRSTDTQYF.

The CDR3 protein is CASSSLDRVGYGYTF. The CDR3 DNA sequence: TGTGCCAGCAGCTCTTTAGACAGGGTCGGCTATGGCTACACCTTC. The rearrangement links TRBV5-4 to TRBJ1-2; 7 bases fit TRBD1. Looked up from germline, CDR1 is SGHNT and CDR2 is YYREEE (reference sequence). CDR3 length: 15 residues. V was pared by 3 bases and J by 4 bases, with 9 bases of the junction left unmatched.

This rearrangement joins TRBV27 to TRBJ2-3; 10 bases match TRBD2. V shed 5 bases, J shed 5 bases, and the junction held 19 bases outside the gene matches. The V gene's germline CDR1 is MNHEY and CDR2 SMNVEV (reference sequence). The CDR3 has 19 amino acids. CDR3 coding DNA: TGTGCCAGCAGTATCCCCCCCGCCGGGAGCGGGAGGGACGGAGATACGCAGTATTTT. Its protein product is CASSIPPAGSGRDGDTQYF.